These 17 T cell receptor beta chains were sequenced from one sample in a study of vaccination effects on CD4 cells after COVID-19. Their antigens remain unidentified. Assay used: immunoSEQ multiplex PCR; TCRdb lists only in-frame clones, some missing. The sample lists around 23,000 clones, approximately 76% occurring once. Before sequencing, viral peptide pools were used by the ViraFEST assay to expand antigen-specific CD4+ T cells. Isolation of CD4+ T cells took place after 10 days of culture. All participants had two doses of either the BNT162b2 or mRNA-1273 vaccine. The specimen comprised CD4+ T cells from PBMCs cultured with HCoV-229E spike peptides, sampled after COVID-19 vaccination. All receptors come from a human donor who received a COVID-19 vaccine.

This chain joins TRBV14 and TRBJ1-1; D remains ambiguous. CDR3 length: 13 amino acids. V dropped 0 bases and J dropped 4 bases, with 6 bases sitting between them. CDR1 and CDR2 from the germline V gene are SGHDN and FVKESK. In DNA, the CDR3 is TGTGCCAGCAGCCAAGATTGGGGCACTGAAGCTTTCTTT. Residues: CASSQDWGTEAFF. Full variable domain (missing parts from reference TRBV14 and TRBJ1-1): EAGVTQFPSHSVIEKGQTVTLRCDPISGHDNLYWYRRVMGKEIKFLLHFVKESKQDESGMPNNRFLAERTGGTYSTLKVQPAELEDSGVYFCASSQDWGTEAFFGQGTRLTVV.

The rearrangement uses TRBV6-1 and TRBJ1-2; D perhaps matches TRBD1 (6 bases). The V end was cut by 3 bases, the J end by 1 base, with 12 bases between. The CDR3 consists of 15 residues. Looked up from germline, CDR1 is MNHNS and CDR2 is SASEGT. The CDR3 is CASSEKTGNNYGYTF. The CDR3 coding sequence is TGTGCCAGCAGTGAGAAGACAGGAAATAACTATGGCTACACCTTC.

The chain recombines TRBV3-1 (or the pseudogene TRBV3-2) with TRBJ2-5; D is uncertain. In germline, CDR1 is LGHDT, CDR2 YNNKEL (reference sequence). The length of the CDR3 is 13 residues. The V end was cut by 4 bases, the J end by 2 bases, with 8 bases between. The CDR3 nucleotides read TGTGCCAGCAGCCTGGGGTTACAAGAGACCCAGTACTTC. It encodes CASSLGLQETQYF.

This chain links TRBV11-3 with TRBJ2-1; a weak D match, TRBD1 (6 bases). There are 14 residues in the CDR3. The V gene lost 1 base and the J gene lost 10 bases, with 14 bases spanning the gap. Germline V gives CDR1 SGHNT, CDR2 YENEEA. This chain's CDR3 is CASSLATGSTEQFF. CDR3 sequence (DNA): TGTGCCAGCAGCTTAGCTACAGGGTCTACGGAGCAGTTCTTC.

V and J are TRBV19 and TRBJ2-3; 16 nucleotides match TRBD2. The germline V gene encodes CDR1 LNHDA and CDR2 SQIVND (reference sequence). This CDR3 region has 20 residues. The V gene end was trimmed by 2 bases and the J gene end by 5 bases; junction bases not matched to a gene: 13. CDR3 sequence (DNA): TGTGCCAGTAGTATACCGAATCCGGGACTAGCGGGAGGGCCAGTAGATACGCAGTATTTT. It translates to CASSIPNPGLAGGPVDTQYF.

The V and J genes are TRBV6-5 and TRBJ1-3; D is undetermined. V lost 2 bases to trimming and J lost 2 bases, with 10 bases between them. The CDR3 sequence is 15 residues long. CDR1 and CDR2 from the germline V gene are MNHEY and SVGAGI. DNA of the CDR3: TGTGCCAGCAGTTACGTCGGGAAACCTGGAAACACCATATATTTT. It codes for CASSYVGKPGNTIYF.

This clone has more than one count but fewer than ten. V usage is TRBV7-9 and J usage is TRBJ1-2, with TRBD1 identical over 8 bases. CDR1 SEHNR and CDR2 FQNEAQ come from the germline V gene (reference sequence). This CDR3 comprises 14 residues. The junction had 4 bases not matched to a gene; V was cut back by 7 bases and J by 0 bases. CDR3 coding DNA: TGTGCCAGCACACCGACAGGGGCTAACTATGGCTACACCTTC. Translating gives CASTPTGANYGYTF.

The CDR3 nucleotides read TGTGCCAGCAGCTTTGCTAGCTCTTACAATGAGCAGTTCTTC. Translation: CASSFASSYNEQFF. This sequence joins TRBV3-1 (or the pseudogene TRBV3-2) and TRBJ2-1; D is perhaps TRBD2 (5 bases). This CDR3 contains 14 residues. Germline V gene data show CDR1 as LGHDT and CDR2 as YNNKEL (reference sequence). V lost 5 bases, J lost 4 bases, and 12 bases lay in between.

A few counts support this clone. The CDR3 here is CASSYSSRENTYEQYF. As DNA, the CDR3 is TGTGCCAGCAGTTACTCAAGCAGGGAAAATACCTACGAGCAGTACTTC. The chain joins TRBV6-2 or TRBV6-3 to TRBJ2-7, with D possibly TRBD1 on 5 matching bases. The CDR3 is 16 residues long. The germline CDR1 and CDR2 sequences are MNHEY and SVGEGT. Between the trimmed V and J ends, which lost 0 bases and 2 bases, there was a span of 14 bases.

This clone was counted once. The CDR3 region is CASSYRGPPWNTEAFF. Here the CDR3 DNA reads TGTGCCAGCAGTTACAGGGGACCCCCCTGGAACACTGAAGCTTTCTTT. The chain uses TRBV25-1 and TRBJ1-1, with 7 bases that match TRBD1. The CDR3 runs to 16 residues. Trimming at V came to 5 bases and at J to 1 base, leaving 10 bases not matched to a gene. Germline V CDR1 and CDR2: MGHDK, SYGVNS.

The chain uses TRBV29-1 and TRBJ1-5; 7 bases line up with TRBD1. The germline CDR1 and CDR2 sequences are SQVTM and ANQGSEA. This CDR3 contains 14 residues. The trim removed 6 bases at V and 0 bases at J, leaving 5 bases unmatched. The CDR3 coding sequence is TGCAGCGTCGCCGGGACAGATAGCAATCAGCCCCAGCATTTT. This encodes CSVAGTDSNQPQHF.

This clone showed up just once. This chain joins TRBV11-2 and TRBJ2-1; 8 nucleotides align to TRBD1. J gave up 0 bases and V 2 bases, and 0 bases lay outside the gene matches. In germline, CDR1 is SGHAT, CDR2 FQNNGV. This CDR3 is 15 amino acids long. The CDR3 DNA follows: TGTGCCAGCAGCTTACAGGGGGCCTCCTACAATGAGCAGTTCTTC. This gives the protein CASSLQGASYNEQFF.

The gene calls are TRBV5-1 and TRBJ2-5, with TRBD1 as a possible D gene (5 bases). The germline gives CDR1 SGHRS, CDR2 YFSETQ. The CDR3 runs to 14 residues. V dropped 4 bases and J dropped 2 bases, with 12 bases sitting between them. The CDR3, as DNA: TGCGCCAGCAGCCCGGTCGCAGGGCAAGAGACCCAGTACTTC. Residues: CASSPVAGQETQYF.

V is TRBV23-1 and J is TRBJ2-1, with TRBD1 identical over 9 bases. TRBV23-1 is known as an ORF, though its function is uncertain. CDR3 length: 14 amino acids. J was trimmed by 7 bases and V by 11 bases; bases with no gene match: 12. The CDR3: CAPFPGQGENEQFF. CDR3 DNA sequence: TGCGCCCCCTTCCCGGGACAGGGCGAGAATGAGCAGTTCTTC.

This chain links TRBV5-6 with TRBJ1-1; D unclear. V lost 5 bases and J lost 1, with 6 bases in between. The CDR3 loop spans 12 amino acids. CDR1 and CDR2 from the germline V gene are SGHDT and YYEEEE. CDR3 sequence (DNA): TGTGCCAGCAGACGATGGAACACTGAAGCTTTCTTT. Translating it yields CASRRWNTEAFF.

J is TRBJ1-2 and V is TRBV7-9; D unclear. Germline V gives CDR1 SEHNR, CDR2 FQNEAQ (reference sequence). Trimming left V 1 base short and J 2 bases short, with 8 bases between. The CDR3 consists of 14 residues. In DNA form, the CDR3 reads TGTGCCAGCAGCTTAGAAGTCGGGAACTATGGCTACACCTTC. Its translation: CASSLEVGNYGYTF.

The chain recombines TRBV19 with TRBJ1-6, with D hard to call. CDR1 and CDR2 (germline): LNHDA, SQIVND (reference sequence). The CDR3 is made up of 15 amino acids. V lost 1 base, J lost 10 bases, and 14 bases lay in between. The CDR3 spells CASSIGEGARSPLHF. The CDR3 DNA reads TGTGCCAGTAGTATAGGAGAGGGAGCTCGCTCACCCCTCCACTTT. Looking up the rest from reference TRBV19 and TRBJ1-6 gives the full variable domain: DGGITQSPKYLFRKEGQNVTLSCEQNLNHDAMYWYRQDPGQGLRLIYYSQIVNDFQKGDIAEGYSVSREKKESFPLTVTSAQKNPTAFYLCASSIGEGARSPLHFGNGTRLTVT.